This T cell receptor (beta chain) was identified in a study of cytomegalovirus exposure and HLA in healthy donors. Study results and limitations: TCR sequences were mostly rare, though some public TCRs occurred in many donors. Later on, an analysis tied around 17,000 TCR beta sequences to HLA alleles at 0.05 false discovery rate.

Only a few counts were recorded for this clone. Its antigen is not identified. Vbeta (60) and Jbeta (13) primers were used in the PCR. The table came from immunoSEQ multiplex PCR; TCRdb's copy has only in-frame clones and leaves some out. Seen here are about 130,000 clones, over 9.5% observed once, and the top ten hold just over 4.5%. V shed 3 bases and J 2 bases; nucleotides not matched to a gene: 5. CDR1 is MDHEN, CDR2 SYDVKM, per germline. The length of the CDR3 is 17 residues. The TCR sequence derives from a woman aged 18 to 35 in good health and CMV-seropositive. The sequencing input was PBMCs. This chain joins TRBV28 and TRBJ2-2; 11 bases fit TRBD2. The CDR3 loop reads CASSFSSGRTNTGELFF. CDR3 sequence (DNA): TGTGCCAGCAGTTTCTCTAGCGGGAGGACAAACACCGGGGAGCTGTTTTTT. The full variable domain, in which reference TRBV28 and TRBJ2-2 provide the parts outside the CDR3, is DVKVTQSSRYLVKRTGEKVFLECVQDMDHENMFWYRQDPGLGLRLIYFSYDVKMKEKGDIPEGYSVSREKKERFSLILESASTNQTSMYLCASSFSSGRTNTGELFFGEGSRLTVL.